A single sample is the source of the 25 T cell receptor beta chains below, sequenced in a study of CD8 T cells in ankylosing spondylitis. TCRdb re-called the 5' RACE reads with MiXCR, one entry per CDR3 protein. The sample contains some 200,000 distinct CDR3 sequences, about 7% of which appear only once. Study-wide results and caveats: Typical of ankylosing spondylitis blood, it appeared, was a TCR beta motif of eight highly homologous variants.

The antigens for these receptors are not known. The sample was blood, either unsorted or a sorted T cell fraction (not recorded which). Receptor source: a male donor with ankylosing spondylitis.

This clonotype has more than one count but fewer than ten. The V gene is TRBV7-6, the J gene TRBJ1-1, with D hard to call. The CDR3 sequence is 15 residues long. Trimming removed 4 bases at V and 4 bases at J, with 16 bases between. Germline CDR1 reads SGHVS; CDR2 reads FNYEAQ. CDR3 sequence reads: CASSSAREGFTEAFF. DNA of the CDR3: TGTGCCAGCAGCTCTGCTAGGGAGGGATTCACTGAAGCTTTCTTT.

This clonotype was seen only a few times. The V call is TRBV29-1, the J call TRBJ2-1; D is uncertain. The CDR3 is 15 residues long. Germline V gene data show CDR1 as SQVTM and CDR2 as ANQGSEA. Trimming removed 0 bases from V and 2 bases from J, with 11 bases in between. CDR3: CSVEDPGRTYNEQFF. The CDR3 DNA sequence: TGCAGCGTTGAAGATCCGGGCAGAACCTACAATGAGCAGTTCTTC.

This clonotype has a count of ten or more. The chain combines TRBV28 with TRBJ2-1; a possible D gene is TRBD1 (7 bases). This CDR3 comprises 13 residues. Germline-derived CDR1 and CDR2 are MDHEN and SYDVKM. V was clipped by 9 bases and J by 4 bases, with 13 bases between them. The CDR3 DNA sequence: TGTGCCAGTGCGGGACAGAGATACAATGAGCAGTTCTTC. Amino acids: CASAGQRYNEQFF.

For the CDR3, the DNA is TGTGCCAGCAGCTTAGTAGCAGGCTCGAACACCGGGGAGCTGTTTTTT. Protein sequence: CASSLVAGSNTGELFF. The chain is built from TRBV7-9 and TRBJ2-2; D unresolved. V was trimmed by 1 base and J by 0 bases, leaving 9 bases between them. The CDR3 totals 16 residues. The germline V gene has CDR1 SEHNR and CDR2 FQNEAQ (reference sequence).

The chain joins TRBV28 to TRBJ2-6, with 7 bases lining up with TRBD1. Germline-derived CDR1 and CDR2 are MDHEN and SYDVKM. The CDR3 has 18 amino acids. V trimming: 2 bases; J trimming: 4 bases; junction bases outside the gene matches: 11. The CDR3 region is CASSLPLITGAGANVLTF. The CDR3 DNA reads TGTGCCAGCAGTTTACCACTTATTACAGGGGCCGGGGCCAACGTCCTGACTTTC. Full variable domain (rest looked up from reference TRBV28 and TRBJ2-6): DVKVTQSSRYLVKRTGEKVFLECVQDMDHENMFWYRQDPGLGLRLIYFSYDVKMKEKGDIPEGYSVSREKKERFSLILESASTNQTSMYLCASSLPLITGAGANVLTFGAGSRLTVL.

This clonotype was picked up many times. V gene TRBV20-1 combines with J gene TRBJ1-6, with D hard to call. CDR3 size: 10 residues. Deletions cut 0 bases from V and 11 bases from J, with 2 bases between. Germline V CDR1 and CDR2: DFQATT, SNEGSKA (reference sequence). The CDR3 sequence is CSARDTPLHF. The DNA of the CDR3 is TGCAGTGCTAGAGACACACCCCTCCACTTT.

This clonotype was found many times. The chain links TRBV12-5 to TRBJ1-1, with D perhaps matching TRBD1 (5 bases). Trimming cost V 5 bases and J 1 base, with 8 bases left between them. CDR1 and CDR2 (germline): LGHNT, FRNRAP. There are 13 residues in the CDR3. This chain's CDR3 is CASGPGGNTEAFF. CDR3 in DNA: TGTGCTAGTGGTCCGGGGGGGAACACTGAAGCTTTCTTT.

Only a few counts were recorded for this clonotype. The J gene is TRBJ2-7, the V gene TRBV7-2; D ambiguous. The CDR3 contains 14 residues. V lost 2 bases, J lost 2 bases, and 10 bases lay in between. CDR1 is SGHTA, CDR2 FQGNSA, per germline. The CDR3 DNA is TGTGCCAGCAGCTTATTCGGAGCAACCTACGAGCAGTACTTC. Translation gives CASSLFGATYEQYF.

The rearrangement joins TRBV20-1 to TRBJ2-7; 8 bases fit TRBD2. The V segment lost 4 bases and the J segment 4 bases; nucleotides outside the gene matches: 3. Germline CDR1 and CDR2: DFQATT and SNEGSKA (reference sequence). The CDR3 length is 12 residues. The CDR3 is CSAKGLVYEQYF. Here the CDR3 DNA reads TGCAGTGCTAAGGGACTAGTTTACGAGCAGTACTTC.

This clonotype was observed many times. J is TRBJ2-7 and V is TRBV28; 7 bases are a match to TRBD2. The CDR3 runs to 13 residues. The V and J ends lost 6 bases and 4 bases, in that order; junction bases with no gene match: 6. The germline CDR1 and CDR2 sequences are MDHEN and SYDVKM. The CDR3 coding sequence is TGTGCCAGCAGAGAGCGGGGTTTTTACGAGCAGTACTTC. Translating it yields CASRERGFYEQYF.

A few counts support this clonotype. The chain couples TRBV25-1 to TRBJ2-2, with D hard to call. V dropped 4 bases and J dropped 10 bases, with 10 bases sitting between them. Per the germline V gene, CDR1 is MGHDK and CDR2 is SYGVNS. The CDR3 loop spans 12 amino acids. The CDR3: CASSVRLEELFF. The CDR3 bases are TGTGCCAGCAGTGTCAGGTTGGAGGAGCTGTTTTTT.

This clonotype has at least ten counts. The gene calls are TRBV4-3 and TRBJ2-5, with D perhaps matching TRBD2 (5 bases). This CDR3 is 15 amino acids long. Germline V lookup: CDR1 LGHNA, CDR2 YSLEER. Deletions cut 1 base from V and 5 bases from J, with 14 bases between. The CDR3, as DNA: TGCGCCAGCAGCCAAGGGGCCAGGAGGATGGAGACCCAGTACTTC. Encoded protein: CASSQGARRMETQYF.

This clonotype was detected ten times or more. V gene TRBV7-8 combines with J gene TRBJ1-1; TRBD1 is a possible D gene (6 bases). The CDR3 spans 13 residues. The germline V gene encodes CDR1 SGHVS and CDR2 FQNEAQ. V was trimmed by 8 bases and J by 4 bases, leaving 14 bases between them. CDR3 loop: CASRTGARTEAFF. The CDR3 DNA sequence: TGTGCCAGCCGTACGGGGGCGCGCACTGAAGCTTTCTTT.

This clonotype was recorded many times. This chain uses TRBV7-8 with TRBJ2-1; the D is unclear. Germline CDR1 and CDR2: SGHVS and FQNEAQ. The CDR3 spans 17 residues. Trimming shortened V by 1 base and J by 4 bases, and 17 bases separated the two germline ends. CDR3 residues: CASSLVFGTVEYNEQFF. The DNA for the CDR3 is TGTGCCAGCAGCTTAGTTTTCGGAACGGTGGAGTACAATGAGCAGTTCTTC.

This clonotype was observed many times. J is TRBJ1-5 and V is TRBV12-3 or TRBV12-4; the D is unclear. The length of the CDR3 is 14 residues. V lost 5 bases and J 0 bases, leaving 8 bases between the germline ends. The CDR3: CASSPDGSNQPQHF. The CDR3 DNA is TGTGCCAGCAGTCCTGACGGTAGCAATCAGCCCCAGCATTTT.

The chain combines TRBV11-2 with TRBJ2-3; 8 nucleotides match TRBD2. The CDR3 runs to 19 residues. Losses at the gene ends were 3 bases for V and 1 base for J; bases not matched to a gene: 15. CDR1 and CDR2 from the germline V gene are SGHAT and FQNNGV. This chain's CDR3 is CASSFVRGGSNFGTDTQYF. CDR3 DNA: TGTGCCAGCAGCTTTGTCCGGGGGGGCTCAAATTTTGGCACAGATACGCAGTATTTT.

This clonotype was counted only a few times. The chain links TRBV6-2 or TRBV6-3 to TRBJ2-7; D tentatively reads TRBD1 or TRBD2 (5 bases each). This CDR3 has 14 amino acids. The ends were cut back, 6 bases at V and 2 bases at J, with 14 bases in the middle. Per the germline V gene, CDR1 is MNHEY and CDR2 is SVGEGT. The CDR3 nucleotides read TGTGCCAGCAGCTACGGGGCGCGAGCCTACGAGCAGTACTTC. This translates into CASSYGARAYEQYF.

CDR3 DNA sequence: TGCGCCAGCAGCTTGGGGATCCTGGATCTAGCCAATGAAAACATTCAGTACTTC. It codes for CASSLGILDLANENIQYF. V and J are TRBV5-1 and TRBJ2-4, with a weak D call TRBD2 (5 bases). V was shortened by 0 bases and J by 5 bases, with 21 bases between the two germline ends. CDR3 length: 18 amino acids. Germline V lookup: CDR1 SGHRS, CDR2 YFSETQ.

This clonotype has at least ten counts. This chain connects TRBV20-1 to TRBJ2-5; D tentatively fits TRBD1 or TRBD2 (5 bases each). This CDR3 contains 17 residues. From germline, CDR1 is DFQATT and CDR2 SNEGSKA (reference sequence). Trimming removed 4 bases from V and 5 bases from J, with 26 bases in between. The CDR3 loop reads CSAKPGPGPLVKETQYF. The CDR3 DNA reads TGCAGTGCTAAACCCGGTCCGGGACCTCTAGTTAAGGAGACCCAGTACTTC.

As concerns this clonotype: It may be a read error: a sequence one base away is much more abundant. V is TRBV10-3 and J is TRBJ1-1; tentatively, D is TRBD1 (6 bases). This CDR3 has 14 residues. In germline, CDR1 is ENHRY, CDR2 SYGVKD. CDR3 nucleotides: TGTGACATCAGTGAGGATTCAGGGGACACTGAAGCTTTCTTT. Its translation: CDISEDSGDTEAFF.

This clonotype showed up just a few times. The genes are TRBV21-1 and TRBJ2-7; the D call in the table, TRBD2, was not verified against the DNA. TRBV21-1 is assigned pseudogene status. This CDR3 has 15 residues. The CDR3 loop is CASSLLAADSYEQYF. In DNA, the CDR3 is TGTGCCAGCAGCCTTCTAGCGGCGGACTCCTACGAGCAGTACTTC.

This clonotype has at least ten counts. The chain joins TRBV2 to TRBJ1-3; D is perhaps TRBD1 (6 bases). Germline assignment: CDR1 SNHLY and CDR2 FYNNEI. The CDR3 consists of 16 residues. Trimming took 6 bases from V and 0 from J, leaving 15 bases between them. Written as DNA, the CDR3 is TGTGCCAGCAGCCCCGGGACATCTGACTCTGGAAACACCATATATTTT. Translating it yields CASSPGTSDSGNTIYF.

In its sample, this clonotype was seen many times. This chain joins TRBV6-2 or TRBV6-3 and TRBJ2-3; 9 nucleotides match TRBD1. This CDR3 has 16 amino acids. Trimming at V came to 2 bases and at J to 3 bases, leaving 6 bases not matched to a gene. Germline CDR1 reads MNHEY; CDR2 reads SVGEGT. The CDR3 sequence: CASSYGVDRGTDTQYF. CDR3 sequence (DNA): TGTGCCAGCAGTTACGGCGTGGACAGGGGTACAGATACGCAGTATTTT.

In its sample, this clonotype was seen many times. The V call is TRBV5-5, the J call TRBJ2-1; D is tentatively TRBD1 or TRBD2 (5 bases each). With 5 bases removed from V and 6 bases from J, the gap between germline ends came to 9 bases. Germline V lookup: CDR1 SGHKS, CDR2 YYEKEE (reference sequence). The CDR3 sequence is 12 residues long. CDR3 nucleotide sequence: TGTGCCAGCAGGGGACCCACCAATGAGCAGTTCTTC. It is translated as CASRGPTNEQFF. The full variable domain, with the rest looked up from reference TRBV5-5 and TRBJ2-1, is DAGVTQSPTHLIKTRGQQVTLRCSPISGHKSVSWYQQVLGQGPQFIFQYYEKEERGRGNFPDRFSARQFPNYSSELNVNALLLGDSALYLCASRGPTNEQFFGPGTRLTVL.

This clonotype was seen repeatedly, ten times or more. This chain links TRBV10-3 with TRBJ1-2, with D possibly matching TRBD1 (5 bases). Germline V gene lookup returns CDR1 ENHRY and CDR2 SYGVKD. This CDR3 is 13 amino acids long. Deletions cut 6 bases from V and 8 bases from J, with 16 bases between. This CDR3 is CAIRVKVGEGYTF. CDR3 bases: TGTGCCATCAGAGTTAAGGTGGGGGAAGGCTACACCTTC.